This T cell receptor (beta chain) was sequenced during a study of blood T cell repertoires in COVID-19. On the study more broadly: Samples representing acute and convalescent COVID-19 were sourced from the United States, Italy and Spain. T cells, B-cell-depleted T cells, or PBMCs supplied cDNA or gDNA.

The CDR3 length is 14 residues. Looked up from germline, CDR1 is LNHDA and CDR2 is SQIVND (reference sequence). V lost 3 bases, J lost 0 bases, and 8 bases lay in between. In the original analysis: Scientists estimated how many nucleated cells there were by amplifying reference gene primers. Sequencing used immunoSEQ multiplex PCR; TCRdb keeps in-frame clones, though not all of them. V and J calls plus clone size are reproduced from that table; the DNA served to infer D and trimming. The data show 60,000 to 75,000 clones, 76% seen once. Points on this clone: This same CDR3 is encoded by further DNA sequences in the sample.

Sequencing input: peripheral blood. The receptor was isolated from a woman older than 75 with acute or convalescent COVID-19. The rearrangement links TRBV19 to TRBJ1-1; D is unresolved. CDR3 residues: CASSMGSLNTEAFF. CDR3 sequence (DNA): TGTGCCAGTAGTATGGGGAGCCTGAACACTGAAGCTTTCTTT.